These T cell receptor beta chains were read from a single sample in a study of OX40 agonist ivuxolimab in advanced cancers. The data were produced by immunoSEQ multiplex PCR, yet TCRdb's version contains in-frame clones alone and is incomplete. This table holds roughly 75,000 clones, roughly 92% found once. Sequences were derived from CD4+ or CD8+ T cells sorted from blood, sampled in a trial of the OX40 agonist ivuxolimab. The source is an adult with an advanced solid tumor such as melanoma, head and neck, liver or kidney cancer. The CDR3 runs from the conserved cysteine through the conserved F or W. The D gene is left open where the match is weak. Clone size is shown for a subset of rows, as once, few, many or a class of expanded clone.

clone_size j_call d_call v_call cdr3_nt cdr3_aa
few TRBJ1-5 NA TRBV6-6 TGTGCCAGCAGTCCACCTAAGGGGCAGCCCCAGCATTTT CASSPPKGQPQHF
NA TRBJ2-5 NA TRBV27 TGTGCCAGCAGTTTAGGCACCACCCAGTACTTC CASSLGTTQYF
NA TRBJ2-4 NA TRBV11-2 TGTGCCAGCAGCTTCGACTTTCCGACAGCTCCAATTCAGTACTTC CASSFDFPTAPIQYF
NA TRBJ1-1 NA TRBV15 TGTGCCACCAGCAGAGAACACCAGAACACTGAAGCTTTCTTT CATSREHQNTEAFF
NA TRBJ2-7 NA TRBV5-4 TGTGCCAGCAGCTTGGACCCGGACGAGCAGTACTTC CASSLDPDEQYF
NA TRBJ1-1 NA TRBV12-5 TGTGCTAGTTCCCCGTTGATCAGGGGTTATGAAGCTTTCTTT CASSPLIRGYEAFF
NA TRBJ1-1 NA TRBV25-1 TGTGCCAGCAGTTTAACAGGCGCTGAAGCTTTCTTT CASSLTGAEAFF
NA TRBJ2-3 TRBD1 TRBV29-1 TGCAGCGTTGAAGACCTACAGGGGGTCTCCACAGATACGCAGTATTTT CSVEDLQGVSTDTQYF
medium-sized TRBJ1-2 NA TRBV30 TGTGCCTGGAGTGTAGGAACTGCGAGAGGCTACACCTTC CAWSVGTARGYTF
NA TRBJ2-3 NA TRBV7-9 TGTGCCAGCAGCGAGCGTCCCGCGGTAGATACGCAGTATTTT CASSERPAVDTQYF
NA TRBJ1-2 NA TRBV9 TGTGCCAGCAGCCTGAGAGAGGGGGTCAACTATGGCTACACCTTC CASSLREGVNYGYTF
NA TRBJ1-1 NA TRBV6-5 TGTGCCAGCAGTTACTTAGGGCCCACTGAAGCTTTCTTT CASSYLGPTEAFF
NA TRBJ1-5 NA TRBV19 TGTGCCAGTAGTATAGGAGACATGAATCAGCCCCAGCATTTT CASSIGDMNQPQHF
NA TRBJ1-1 NA TRBV19 TGTGCCAGTATGGCGATAGGTTTGAACACTGAAGCTTTCTTT CASMAIGLNTEAFF
once TRBJ2-5 TRBD2 TRBV5-6 TGTGCCAGCAGCTTGGATACTAGCGGCTTACAAAGAGAGACCCAGTACTTC CASSLDTSGLQRETQYF
NA TRBJ1-1 TRBD1 TRBV28 TGTGCCAGCAGCTCGGGACAGGGCAACACTGAAGCTTTCTTT CASSSGQGNTEAFF
NA TRBJ2-7 NA TRBV15 TGTGCCACCAGCAGCCTGGACGGCGCTCCCTCCTACGAGCAGTACTTC CATSSLDGAPSYEQYF
NA TRBJ1-6 TRBD1 TRBV6-1 TGTGCCAGCAGTGGAACAGGGGGGAATTCACCCCTCCACTTT CASSGTGGNSPLHF
NA TRBJ2-5 NA TRBV5-4 TGTGCCAGCAGACCCCCGGGCCTAGGAGAGACCCAGTACTTC CASRPPGLGETQYF
few TRBJ2-1 TRBD1 TRBV4-1 TGCGCCAGCAGCTCCGTGACAGGGGCCAATGAGCAGTTCTTC CASSSVTGANEQFF
few TRBJ1-1 NA TRBV12-5 TGTGCTAGTGGGTTGATGAACACTGAAGCTTTCTTT CASGLMNTEAFF
once TRBJ2-7 TRBD1 TRBV29-1 TGCAGCGTTGTGGGTGTCGGACAGGGGGCGTACGAGCAGTACTTC CSVVGVGQGAYEQYF
NA TRBJ1-3 NA TRBV14 TGTGCCAGCAGCCAAGAAGGGGCAGGGCTCTCTGGAAACACCATATATTTT CASSQEGAGLSGNTIYF
once TRBJ2-3 TRBD1 TRBV12-5 TGTGCTAGTGGCCCACAGGGGGCCCGCACAGATACGCAGTATTTT CASGPQGARTDTQYF
NA TRBJ2-7 NA TRBV10-3 TGTGCCATCATGGTCGACTCCTCTGTTTACGAGCAGTACTTC CAIMVDSSVYEQYF
NA TRBJ2-2 NA TRBV5-6 TGTGCCAGCAGTCACGACACTTACAGGGTCACCGGGGAGCTGTTTTTT CASSHDTYRVTGELFF
NA TRBJ2-7 NA TRBV5-4 TGTGCCAGCAGCCCTGTGAGGGCCTACGAGCAGTACTTC CASSPVRAYEQYF
NA TRBJ2-7 TRBD1 TRBV7-8 TGTGCCAGCAGCGCCCGACAGGGGGCCTGGTACGAGCAGTACTTC CASSARQGAWYEQYF
NA TRBJ1-1 TRBD1 TRBV2 TGTGCCAGCAAGACAGGGCGTGGGACTGAAGCTTTCTTT CASKTGRGTEAFF
NA TRBJ2-1 NA TRBV13 TGTGCCAGCAGCCCGATGACAGGAACCTACAATGAGCAGTTCTTC CASSPMTGTYNEQFF
NA TRBJ2-1 TRBD2 TRBV27 TGTGCCAGCAGCCTAGCGGGAGTCTACAATGAGCAGTTCTTC CASSLAGVYNEQFF
NA TRBJ2-1 TRBD2 TRBV7-6 TGTGCCTCCCAAGCACTAGCGGGTAGAATCTCCTACAATGAGCAGTTCTTC CASQALAGRISYNEQFF
NA TRBJ2-7 TRBD2 TRBV6-1 TGTGCCAGCAGTGTCGGACTAGCGGGGACCTACGAGCAGTACTTC CASSVGLAGTYEQYF
NA TRBJ2-7 TRBD1 TRBV5-6 TGTGCCAGCAGACCCACGTGGGACAGAGATATCTACGAGCAGTACTTC CASRPTWDRDIYEQYF
NA TRBJ2-6 TRBD1 TRBV27 TGTGCCAGCAGTGGGACAGGGATTTTATCTGGGGCCAACGTCCTGACTTTC CASSGTGILSGANVLTF
NA TRBJ2-7 NA TRBV6-1 TGTGCCAGTACTAATCCTACAGACTTCTACGAGCAGTACTTC CASTNPTDFYEQYF
NA TRBJ2-7 NA TRBV6-1 TGTGCCAGCAGTGAGAACCCCTCCTACGAGCAGTACTTC CASSENPSYEQYF
NA TRBJ1-5 NA TRBV27 TGTGCCAGCAGTCACCAGGGGTCCTATCAGCCCCAGCATTTT CASSHQGSYQPQHF
NA TRBJ1-5 NA TRBV27 TGTGCCAGCAGTTTACGGACAAATAGCAATCAGCCCCAGCATTTT CASSLRTNSNQPQHF
NA TRBJ2-7 TRBD1 TRBV9 TGTGCCAGCAGCGTGGGACAGGGGGACTCCTACGAGCAGTACTTC CASSVGQGDSYEQYF
NA TRBJ2-7 NA TRBV5-1 TGCGCCAGCAGCTTTAAGGCAGAGGGACCGTACGAGCAGTACTTC CASSFKAEGPYEQYF